This T cell receptor beta chain was documented in a study of blood T cell repertoires in COVID-19. Study-level information: There were acute and convalescent COVID-19 samples, and they came from the United States, Italy and Spain. The cDNA or gDNA used as material had been derived from T cells, B-cell-depleted T cells, or PBMCs.

In the authors' workflow: Nucleated cell counts were estimated from reference gene primer amplification. Sequencing was performed with immunoSEQ multiplex PCR; in TCRdb, only in-frame clones are kept and a portion is missing. The DNA was the basis for D and trimming; V, J and clone size are from that table. This sample has 200,000 to 250,000 clones, with about 88% found just once. Between the trimmed V and J ends, which lost 5 bases and 9 bases, there was a span of 11 bases. The CDR3 is 12 amino acids. Germline V gene sequence: CDR1 MRHNA, CDR2 SNTAGT. The origin of this receptor is a woman in her forties or fifties with COVID-19, enrolled during active disease. Specimen: peripheral blood. The genes are TRBV6-4 and TRBJ2-1, with a tentative D call TRBD1 (6 bases). CDR3 loop: CASSPGVGEQFF. The CDR3 nucleotides are TGTGCCAGCAGTCCAGGGGTGGGTGAGCAGTTCTTC.